These 5 T cell receptor beta chains originate from one sample sequenced in a study of cytomegalovirus exposure and HLA in healthy donors. The PCR contained 60 Vbeta and 13 Jbeta primers. Profiled with immunoSEQ multiplex PCR; TCRdb holds only in-frame clones, not every one. The sample has roughly 72,000 clones. Sequencing was carried out using PBMCs. These receptors came from a man aged 18 to 30 in good health and CMV-seropositive.

The CDR3 loop is CASSEDGNRDYEQYF. The CDR3 DNA follows: TGTGCCAGCAGTGAAGACGGAAACAGGGACTACGAGCAGTACTTC. J is TRBJ2-7 and V is TRBV25-1, with D possibly matching TRBD1 (6 bases). The CDR3 spans 15 residues. V lost 2 bases and J 3 bases, leaving 14 bases between the germline ends. Germline CDR1 and CDR2: MGHDK and SYGVNS.

This sequence joins TRBV6-5 and TRBJ1-1; TRBD1 is a possible D gene (5 bases). The germline gives CDR1 MNHEY, CDR2 SVGAGI. The CDR3 has 13 residues. Between the trimmed V and J ends, which lost 6 bases and 7 bases, there was a span of 15 bases. DNA of the CDR3: TGTGCCAGCAGGCCGGGACTATCCCTTGAAGCTTTCTTT. It codes for CASRPGLSLEAFF.

V and J are TRBV5-5 and TRBJ1-5, with a tentative D call TRBD1 (5 bases). Germline V gene lookup returns CDR1 SGHKS and CDR2 YYEKEE (reference sequence). The V gene lost 4 bases and the J gene lost 1 base, with 12 bases spanning the gap. The CDR3 length is 15 residues. CDR3 sequence reads: CASSPRGGSNQPQHF. In DNA form, the CDR3 reads TGTGCCAGCAGCCCGAGGGGAGGGAGCAATCAGCCCCAGCATTTT.

The rearrangement uses TRBV2 and TRBJ1-5; D remains unclear. Germline V CDR1 and CDR2: SNHLY, FYNNEI. Trimming stripped 1 base from V and 7 bases from J, with 11 bases between. The CDR3 sequence is 14 residues long. In nucleotides, the CDR3 is TGTGCCAGCAGTGAAGAGCGGGGATTCCAGCCCCAGCATTTT. Encoded protein: CASSEERGFQPQHF.

V and J are TRBV2 and TRBJ1-2; 7 bases fit TRBD1. CDR3 length: 11 amino acids. Germline V gene sequence: CDR1 SNHLY, CDR2 FYNNEI. V shed 10 bases, J shed 6 bases, and the junction held 5 bases outside the gene matches. CDR3 nucleotide sequence: TGTGCCACGCCAGGGGGGAATGGCTACACCTTC. It yields the protein CATPGGNGYTF.